This T cell receptor (beta chain) was recovered during a study of monozygotic twins with inflammatory bowel disease. Study conclusions and caveats: Backing was not found for a single strong signal or clonotype associated with IBD.

Template-switch reactions added UMIs with a 6-nucleotide sample barcode. TCRdb re-analyzed the 5' RACE reads; it lists each CDR3 protein once, without DNA. This table lists about 450,000 distinct CDR3 sequences. To note about this clonotype: What it binds is unknown.

Whole-blood total RNA was extracted without T cell sorting. Germline CDR1 and CDR2: SGHTA and FQGNSA. This CDR3 contains 13 residues. The rearrangement joins TRBV7-2 to TRBJ2-7; TCRdb calls TRBD1, which cannot be checked without DNA. This TCR came from a human donor with ulcerative colitis or Crohn's disease, or a healthy co-twin of an affected twin (not recorded which). Sequencing was performed on blood. The CDR3 loop reads CASSGQKGGEQYF.